This TCR beta chain was sequenced for a study of cytomegalovirus exposure and HLA in healthy donors. General study results and limits: According to an earlier analysis, most TCR beta V segments yielded productive rearrangements about 90% or about 30% of the time. Common viral pathogens seemed, in a later analysis, to connect with several of the most significant clusters. In a later analysis, V- and J-gene trimming of beta chains associated with a DCLRE1C missense variant, replicated independently.

A remark on this clone: Its antigen is still unknown.

The donors were healthy bone marrow donors. V gave up 3 bases and J gave up 2 bases, with 12 bases separating them. Germline V gives CDR1 SGDLS, CDR2 YYNGEE. The CDR3 sequence is 15 residues long. Vbeta (60) and Jbeta (13) primers were used in the PCR. The data were produced by immunoSEQ multiplex PCR, yet TCRdb's version contains in-frame clones alone and is incomplete. Among 85,000 to 100,000 clones, about four fifths were seen once, and the ten largest hold roughly 8.3%. The chain links TRBV9 to TRBJ2-1; no reliable D call. This clonotype originated in a human donor in good health. Sequenced input: PBMCs. The CDR3 sequence: CASSGLSYTYNEQFF. The CDR3, as DNA: TGTGCCAGCAGCGGCCTCTCATACACCTACAATGAGCAGTTCTTC.